A selection of T cell receptor beta chains follows, all from one sample in a study of blood T cells in healthy people across ages. TCRdb used MiXCR to reprocess the 5' RACE reads, holding one entry per CDR3 protein. The table lists over 750,000 distinct CDR3 sequences, 20% to 25% of them singletons. This sample also appeared in a second study, on T cells of mothers and their children.

The specimen sequenced was blood. The receptors were gathered from a boy younger than 18 in good health. Each CDR3 is given with its conserved first and last residue. D genes are given only for firm matches. Size is stated for part of the rows, as once, few or many counts, or as a class when the clone is expanded.

j_gene,abundance,v_gene,d_gene,CDR3aa,CDR3nt
TRBJ1-6,NA,TRBV2,NA,CASSERGPDYNSPLHF,TGTGCCAGCAGTGAAAGAGGCCCTGATTATAATTCACCCCTCCACTTT
TRBJ2-3,NA,TRBV3-1,NA,CASSQTAETDTQYF,TGTGCCAGCAGCCAAACAGCGGAGACAGATACGCAGTATTTT
TRBJ2-4,few,TRBV16,NA,CASSQGGPNIQYF,TGTGCCAGCAGCCAAGGGGGGCCCAACATTCAGTACTTC
TRBJ2-7,NA,TRBV5-1,NA,CASSAQNLQFKSAYEQYF,TGCGCCAGCAGCGCACAGAACCTTCAGTTCAAATCCGCCTACGAGCAGTACTTC
TRBJ2-1,NA,TRBV7-3,TRBD2,CASSLRLATYNEQFF,TGTGCCAGCAGCCTAAGACTAGCAACCTACAATGAGCAGTTCTTC
TRBJ2-5,few,TRBV25-1,NA,CASSEYSGIRETQYF,TGTGCCAGCAGTGAATATTCTGGGATTCGAGAGACCCAGTACTTC
TRBJ2-1,NA,TRBV12-3/TRBV12-4,NA,CASSLVPVLGEQFF,TGTGCCAGCAGTTTAGTCCCAGTCTTAGGGGAGCAGTTCTTC
TRBJ2-6,few,TRBV7-8,TRBD1,CASSAANRGVAGANVLTF,TGTGCCAGCAGCGCAGCCAACAGGGGGGTGGCTGGGGCCAACGTCCTGACTTTC
TRBJ1-1,NA,TRBV5-1,NA,CASKQGTEAFF,TGCGCCAGCAAACAGGGCACTGAAGCTTTCTTT
TRBJ2-7,few,TRBV10-3,NA,CAIREDSLGEQYF,TGTGCCATCAGAGAAGACAGTCTGGGCGAGCAGTACTTC
TRBJ2-1,few,TRBV15,TRBD2,CATSRTSVEQFF,TGTGCCACCAGCAGGACTAGCGTTGAGCAGTTCTTC
TRBJ2-7,NA,TRBV11-2,NA,CASSSLVGEQYF,TGTGCCAGCAGCTCTCTAGTGGGCGAGCAGTACTTC
TRBJ2-7,few,TRBV7-8,TRBD1,CASSNRDRGKDEQYF,TGTGCCAGCAGCAATCGGGACAGGGGGAAGGACGAGCAGTACTTC
TRBJ2-7,few,TRBV7-8,TRBD2,CASSPQAGRGSYEQYF,TGTGCCAGCAGCCCCCAAGCGGGAAGGGGCTCCTACGAGCAGTACTTC
TRBJ1-2,few,TRBV12-3/TRBV12-4,NA,CASSLAGNGLYGYTF,TGTGCCAGCAGTTTGGCAGGGAACGGCCTCTATGGCTACACCTTC
TRBJ2-5,NA,TRBV6-6,TRBD1,CASRPSGTGWWETQYF,TGTGCCAGCAGACCCTCCGGGACAGGGTGGTGGGAGACCCAGTACTTC
TRBJ1-3,NA,TRBV6-5,NA,CASSTPGMSGNTIYF,TGTGCCAGCAGTACCCCAGGAATGTCTGGAAACACCATATATTTT
TRBJ2-7,NA,TRBV6-1,TRBD1,CASSEAGQEYEQYF,TGTGCCAGCAGCGAGGCCGGACAGGAGTACGAGCAGTACTTC
TRBJ2-7,few,TRBV5-4,TRBD2,CASSSKPLAGAREQYF,TGTGCCAGCAGCTCCAAGCCACTAGCGGGGGCTCGGGAGCAGTACTTC
TRBJ2-1,NA,TRBV2,NA,CASSDPTYNEQFF,TGTGCCAGCAGTGACCCAACCTACAATGAGCAGTTCTTC
TRBJ1-1,few,TRBV20-1,NA,CSANPGEKGTEAFF,TGCAGTGCCAACCCAGGGGAAAAGGGCACTGAAGCTTTCTTT
TRBJ2-5,NA,TRBV12-5,TRBD2,CASGPRGATETQYF,TGTGCTAGTGGGCCGCGGGGGGCCACGGAGACCCAGTACTTC
TRBJ1-5,few,TRBV5-6,NA,CASSLGLGPQHF,TGTGCCAGCAGCTTGGGGCTTGGGCCCCAGCATTTT
TRBJ2-7,few,TRBV4-1,NA,CASSLVHSAINEQYF,TGCGCCAGCAGCCTAGTCCACTCCGCGATCAACGAGCAGTACTTC
TRBJ2-5,NA,TRBV28,NA,CASSLKGGPKETQYF,TGTGCCAGCAGTTTAAAAGGAGGGCCAAAGGAGACCCAGTACTTC
TRBJ2-7,NA,TRBV7-2,NA,CASSLGGRALGEQYF,TGTGCCAGCAGCTTAGGGGGAAGGGCCCTCGGCGAGCAGTACTTC
TRBJ2-5,NA,TRBV6-5,NA,CASSYSSVAREETQYF,TGTGCCAGCAGTTACTCGTCGGTTGCCAGGGAGGAGACCCAGTACTTC
TRBJ2-5,few,TRBV24-1,NA,CATSDLKDGQETQYF,TGTGCCACCAGTGACCTTAAGGACGGTCAAGAGACCCAGTACTTT
TRBJ2-5,few,TRBV7-2,NA,CASSLGRDGETQYF,TGTGCCAGCAGCTTAGGCCGGGACGGCGAGACCCAGTACTTC
TRBJ1-2,NA,TRBV21-1,NA,CASSDPIGGMDYGYTF,TGTGCCAGCAGCGATCCCATAGGGGGTATGGACTATGGCTACACCTTC
TRBJ2-3,NA,TRBV21-1,NA,CASTTGGAKDTQYF,TGTGCCAGCACCACCGGGGGGGCTAAAGATACGCAGTATTTT
TRBJ2-1,few,TRBV2,TRBD2,CASIWTSGNYNEQFF,TGTGCCAGCATTTGGACTAGCGGGAACTACAATGAGCAGTTCTTC
TRBJ2-1,few,TRBV7-3,TRBD2,CASSLDWGGRQFF,TGTGCCAGCAGCTTAGATTGGGGGGGTCGGCAGTTCTTC
TRBJ1-2,NA,TRBV29-1,NA,CSAVPGTLNGYTF,TGCAGCGCGGTTCCAGGGACACTGAATGGCTACACCTTC
TRBJ1-5,NA,TRBV16,NA,CASSPGTDTETYSNQPQHF,TGTGCCAGCAGCCCAGGCACGGACACAGAAACTTATAGCAATCAGCCCCAGCATTTT
TRBJ2-5,NA,TRBV7-2,NA,CASSLVSGHQETQYF,TGTGCCAGCAGCTTAGTGTCAGGGCACCAAGAGACCCAGTACTTC
TRBJ2-2,few,TRBV28,NA,CASSEFANTGELFF,TGTGCCAGCAGTGAGTTCGCGAACACCGGGGAGCTGTTTTTT
TRBJ1-1,few,TRBV20-1,NA,CSAPRQSTEAFF,TGCAGTGCCCCGAGACAGTCCACTGAAGCTTTCTTT
TRBJ1-2,NA,TRBV10-3,TRBD1,CATEQGMGGYTF,TGTGCCACTGAACAGGGGATGGGTGGCTACACCTTC
TRBJ2-2,few,TRBV4-3,NA,CASSQGGGQNTGELFF,TGCGCCAGCAGCCAAGGTGGGGGACAGAACACCGGGGAGCTGTTTTTT
TRBJ2-1,NA,TRBV12-3/TRBV12-4,NA,CASSLPSAEQFF,TGTGCCAGCAGTCTTCCGTCCGCTGAGCAGTTCTTC
TRBJ2-3,NA,TRBV5-1,NA,CASSSPELGFTDTQYF,TGCGCCAGCAGCTCGCCTGAACTTGGCTTCACAGATACGCAGTATTTT
TRBJ1-2,NA,TRBV20-1,NA,CSARDQATYGYTF,TGCAGTGCTAGAGACCAGGCAACCTATGGCTACACCTTC
TRBJ2-3,few,TRBV20-1,TRBD2,CSALLAGGRDTQYF,TGCAGTGCGCTCCTAGCGGGAGGGAGGGATACGCAGTATTTT
TRBJ2-7,NA,TRBV7-8,TRBD2,CASSSSGTLYEQYF,TGTGCCAGCAGCTCTAGCGGGACTCTCTACGAGCAGTACTTC
TRBJ1-5,few,TRBV6-5,NA,CASSYSGAGNQPQHF,TGTGCCAGCAGTTACTCAGGGGCGGGCAACCAGCCCCAGCATTTT
TRBJ2-7,NA,TRBV3-1,NA,CAGSQENRYEQYF,TGTGCCGGCAGCCAAGAAAACCGCTACGAGCAGTACTTC
TRBJ2-4,few,TRBV5-6,NA,CASSPGSYREQNIQYF,TGTGCCAGCAGCCCGGGCTCATACCGGGAACAAAACATTCAGTACTTC
TRBJ1-2,few,TRBV12-3/TRBV12-4,NA,CASSQQGAGYTF,TGTGCCAGCAGTCAACAGGGTGCGGGCTACACCTTC
TRBJ1-4,few,TRBV7-8,NA,CASSLGGREKLFF,TGTGCCAGCAGCTTAGGGGGGAGAGAAAAACTGTTTTTT
TRBJ1-2,NA,TRBV29-1,NA,CSSKDGGGYGYTF,TGCAGCTCCAAGGATGGGGGCGGATATGGCTACACCTTC
TRBJ2-3,NA,TRBV7-2,NA,CASSFGHPTDTQYF,TGTGCCAGCAGCTTCGGACACCCCACAGATACGCAGTATTTT
TRBJ1-1,NA,TRBV7-3,NA,CASSSQSNTEAFF,TGTGCCAGCAGCTCGCAGTCGAACACTGAAGCTTTCTTT
TRBJ2-7,NA,TRBV20-1,NA,CSADPGRTTYEQYF,TGCAGTGCTGACCCGGGACGCACTACCTACGAGCAGTACTTC
TRBJ2-5,NA,TRBV29-1,NA,CSVAAVGETQYF,TGCAGCGTTGCGGCAGTAGGGGAGACCCAGTACTTC
TRBJ1-3,NA,TRBV7-9,TRBD1,CASSPGTGTSGNTIYF,TGTGCCAGCAGCCCAGGGACAGGGACCTCTGGAAACACCATATATTTT